These 4 T cell receptor beta chains share one sample of origin, sequenced in a study of CD8+ T cells in alopecia areata. cDNA serving as the sequencing template came from extracted, reverse transcribed RNA. The protocol was immunoSEQ multiplex PCR, while the TCRdb copy is restricted to in-frame clones and leaves out a portion. The repertoire holds around 160,000 clones, with more than 45% as singletons. Sequencing used CD4+ T cells sorted from blood. Every receptor here comes from a human donor with alopecia areata.

The V call is TRBV30, the J call TRBJ1-5, with D hard to call. The CDR3 extends over 14 amino acids. CDR1 is GTSNPN, CDR2 SVGIG, per germline (reference sequence). Trimming pared 0 bases from V and 7 bases from J, leaving 13 bases between. The CDR3: CAWSVLTEDQPQHF. In nucleotides, the CDR3 is TGTGCCTGGAGTGTACTTACGGAGGACCAGCCCCAGCATTTT. Variable domain in full (rest from reference TRBV30 and TRBJ1-5): SQTIHQWPATLVQPVGSPLSLECTVEGTSNPNLYWYRQAAGRGLQLLFYSVGIGQISSEVPQNLSASRPQDRQFILSSKKLLLSDSGFYLCAWSVLTEDQPQHFGDGTRLSIL.

The chain is built from TRBV29-1 and TRBJ2-7; possibly TRBD1 or TRBD2 for D (5 bases each). Trimming shortened V by 5 bases and J by 1 base, and 18 bases separated the two germline ends. Germline V gives CDR1 SQVTM, CDR2 ANQGSEA. This CDR3 is 15 amino acids long. The CDR3: CSVRGTRGNSYEQYF. The CDR3 DNA sequence: TGCAGCGTTAGGGGAACGAGGGGTAATTCCTACGAGCAGTACTTC.

The chain employs TRBV4-1 and TRBJ2-5, with TRBD1 identical over 7 bases. Germline V lookup: CDR1 MGHRA, CDR2 YSYEKL. V was pared by 4 bases and J by 5 bases, with 16 bases of the junction left unmatched. The CDR3 runs 17 residues. The DNA for the CDR3 is TGCGCCAGCAGCCGCACTCAAACAGGGGTATTGTCGGAGACCCAGTACTTC. Amino acid sequence: CASSRTQTGVLSETQYF.

The rearrangement joins TRBV5-1 to TRBJ2-1, with D possibly being TRBD1 (6 bases). V gave up 5 bases and J gave up 1 base, with 10 bases separating them. The CDR3 consists of 14 residues. The germline V gene encodes CDR1 SGHRS and CDR2 YFSETQ. The chain's CDR3 is CASSRQDSYNEQFF. DNA of the CDR3: TGCGCCAGCAGTAGACAGGATTCCTACAATGAGCAGTTCTTC.